These 21 T cell receptor beta chains originate from one sample sequenced in a study of CD8 T cells in Susac syndrome. Reverse transcription of 0.5 to 1 ug RNA was performed with random hexamers. From the immunoSEQ multiplex PCR reads, TCRdb called clonotypes with MiXCR, one entry per CDR3 protein. The sample consists of 150,000 to 200,000 distinct CDR3 sequences, more than 90% of them appearing once. The specimen was CD4+ T cells from PBMCs. Receptor source: a human donor in good health.

The rearrangement joins TRBV9 to TRBJ2-5, with a tentative D call TRBD2 (6 bases). CDR1 and CDR2 from the germline V gene are SGDLS and YYNGEE. Trimming pared 0 bases from V and 1 base from J, leaving 10 bases between. This CDR3 contains 15 residues. The CDR3, as DNA: TGTGCCAGCAGCGTAGGCGGGGTTAGCCAAGAGACCCAGTACTTC. Translation gives CASSVGGVSQETQYF.

The DNA of the CDR3 is TGTGCCAGCAGCGTCCTCAGCGGGTTTGACACAGATACGCAGTATTTT. It specifies CASSVLSGFDTDTQYF. The rearrangement links TRBV9 to TRBJ2-3; weak D call: TRBD2 (6 bases). CDR3 length: 16 amino acids. Trimming removed 2 bases from V and 2 bases from J, with 15 bases in between. Per germline, CDR1 SGDLS and CDR2 YYNGEE.

The chain has TRBV12-3 or TRBV12-4 and TRBJ1-4; the match to TRBD1 covers 7 bases. The CDR3 is 13 amino acids. J gave up 5 bases and V 5 bases, and 2 bases lay outside the gene matches. CDR3 nucleotide sequence: TGTGCCAGCAGTCGACAGGGAAATGAAAAACTGTTTTTT. Protein product: CASSRQGNEKLFF.

V is TRBV6-2 or TRBV6-3 and J is TRBJ1-1; 7 nucleotides align to TRBD1. J was trimmed by 1 base and V by 2 bases; bases with no gene match: 7. The CDR3 is 16 residues long. Germline CDR1 and CDR2: MNHEY and SVGEGT. CDR3 residues: CASSYTARTGNTEAFF. CDR3 bases: TGTGCCAGCAGTTACACCGCCCGGACAGGGAACACTGAAGCTTTCTTT.

The chain is built from TRBV21-1 and TRBJ2-7; TRBD1 is the table's D call, not checked against the DNA. TRBV21-1 represents a pseudogene. The CDR3 contains 14 residues. CDR3 sequence reads: CASSKVCPSYEQYF. The CDR3 coding sequence is TGTGCCAGCAGCAAAGTGTGCCCCAGTTACGAGCAGTACTTC.

This clonotype occurred once. The V call is TRBV9, the J call TRBJ2-5; D possibly corresponds to TRBD1 (5 bases). Deletions cut 2 bases from V and 5 bases from J, with 10 bases between. The germline gives CDR1 SGDLS, CDR2 YYNGEE. The CDR3 sequence is 13 residues long. In DNA form, the CDR3 reads TGTGCCAGCAGCGTGGGGCTAGAGGAGACCCAGTACTTC. It codes for CASSVGLEETQYF.

DNA for the CDR3: TGTGCCAGCAGTGTAACAGGGTACGAGCAGTACTTC. It specifies CASSVTGYEQYF. V is TRBV6-6 and J is TRBJ2-7; tentative D call: TRBD1 (6 bases). This CDR3 spans 12 amino acids. The V gene lost 5 bases and the J gene lost 4 bases, with 9 bases spanning the gap. Germline loops: CDR1 MNHNY, CDR2 SVGAGI (reference sequence).

This clonotype was found once. The chain carries TRBV3-1 and TRBJ2-7; D call uncertain. Germline V CDR1 and CDR2: LGHDT, YNNKEL (reference sequence). The V end was cut by 4 bases, the J end by 4 bases, with 14 bases between. The CDR3 loop spans 14 amino acids. The CDR3 here is CASSRTEPGYEQYF. The DNA of the CDR3 is TGTGCCAGCAGCCGAACAGAGCCGGGTTACGAGCAGTACTTC.

J is TRBJ1-2 and V is TRBV4-3; unclear D gene. V was trimmed by 2 bases and J by 4 bases, leaving 8 bases between them. Germline lookup yields CDR1 LGHNA and CDR2 YSLEER. The CDR3 contains 13 residues. DNA of the CDR3: TGCGCCAGCAGCCAAACAGTGCTCTATGGCTACACCTTC. Translated: CASSQTVLYGYTF.

This clonotype was picked up one time. CDR3 amino acids: CASSSAGLAGNEQFF. The CDR3 DNA is TGTGCCAGCAGCTCCGCCGGACTAGCGGGGAATGAGCAGTTCTTC. The chain carries TRBV9 and TRBJ2-1; TRBD2 agrees at 12 bases. V lost 4 bases to trimming and J lost 7 bases; unmatched junction nucleotides: 6. The CDR3 extends over 15 amino acids. The germline CDR1 and CDR2 sequences are SGDLS and YYNGEE.

V gene TRBV2 combines with J gene TRBJ2-1; maybe TRBD1 (5 bases). The CDR3 length is 17 residues. Germline CDR1 is SNHLY and CDR2 is FYNNEI. V was trimmed by 3 bases and J by 0 bases, leaving 15 bases between them. The CDR3 here is CASSDLGQSSSYNEQFF. The CDR3, as DNA: TGTGCCAGCAGTGATTTGGGGCAGAGTAGCTCCTACAATGAGCAGTTCTTC. The full variable domain, rest sourced from reference TRBV2 and TRBJ2-1, is EPEVTQTPSHQVTQMGQEVILRCVPISNHLYFYWYRQILGQKVEFLVSFYNNEISEKSEIFDDQFSVERPDGSNFTLKIRSTKLEDSAMYFCASSDLGQSSSYNEQFFGPGTRLTVL.

V usage is TRBV29-1 and J usage is TRBJ2-3, with D possibly being TRBD2 (6 bases). CDR1 is SQVTM, CDR2 ANQGSEA, per germline. Trimming took off 7 bases at V and 2 bases at J, with 13 bases between the two ends. CDR3 size: 13 residues. CDR3 residues: CSAPGLNTDTQYF. The DNA of the CDR3 is TGCAGCGCTCCGGGACTCAACACAGATACGCAGTATTTT.

The genes are TRBV20-1 and TRBJ1-5; no reliable D call. The CDR3 is made up of 12 amino acids. Germline V lookup: CDR1 DFQATT, CDR2 SNEGSKA (reference sequence). The germline V and J ends were trimmed by 6 bases and 2 bases, with 8 bases remaining between them. The CDR3 nucleotides read TGCAGTGCCACGATCGGCAATCAGCCCCAGCATTTT. The encoded protein is CSATIGNQPQHF.

The chain employs TRBV9 and TRBJ1-2, with D unresolved. The ends were cut back, 0 bases at V and 8 bases at J, with 14 bases in the middle. Germline V gene lookup returns CDR1 SGDLS and CDR2 YYNGEE. CDR3 length: 14 amino acids. The CDR3 bases are TGTGCCAGCAGCGTAGACAGCAGATATCAGGGCTACACCTTC. This gives the protein CASSVDSRYQGYTF.

The rearrangement links TRBV7-2 to TRBJ2-1, with TRBD1 matching 7 bases. The ends lost 1 base at V and 7 bases at J; junction bases unmatched: 7. Germline V gene data show CDR1 as SGHTA and CDR2 as FQGNSA. The CDR3 extends over 15 amino acids. The CDR3 spells CASSLEGAERNEQFF. The CDR3 region has the DNA TGTGCCAGCAGCTTAGAGGGGGCGGAGAGGAATGAGCAGTTCTTC.

The V gene is TRBV29-1, the J gene TRBJ2-1; TRBD1 matches at 7 bases. This CDR3 has 14 amino acids. V was pared by 6 bases and J by 6 bases, with 11 bases of the junction left unmatched. CDR1 and CDR2 from the germline V gene are SQVTM and ANQGSEA. This CDR3 reads CSVGLETGPNEQFF. CDR3 nucleotides: TGCAGCGTGGGCTTAGAGACAGGGCCCAATGAGCAGTTCTTC.

The chain has TRBV12-3 or TRBV12-4 and TRBJ2-7; TRBD1 matches at 7 bases. V dropped 5 bases and J dropped 5; count of bases not matched to a gene: 6. The CDR3 runs 13 residues. The CDR3, as DNA: TGTGCCAGCAGTACGACAGGGAAGAACGAGCAGTACTTC. Amino acid sequence: CASSTTGKNEQYF.

The chain links TRBV2 to TRBJ1-2; D remains unclear. This CDR3 spans 13 amino acids. CDR1 is SNHLY and CDR2 is FYNNEI in the germline V gene. The V end was cut by 1 base, the J end by 2 bases, with 5 bases between. CDR3 in amino acids: CASSEGLNYGYTF. The CDR3 DNA reads as TGTGCCAGCAGTGAAGGATTGAACTATGGCTACACCTTC.

The rearrangement joins TRBV6-2 or TRBV6-3 to TRBJ1-1; no definite D call. The CDR3 consists of 11 residues. With 7 bases removed from V and 2 bases from J, the gap between germline ends came to 5 bases. CDR1 is MNHEY and CDR2 is SVGEGT in the germline V gene. The CDR3 here is CASTGNTEAFF. CDR3 nucleotide sequence: TGTGCCAGCACGGGAAACACTGAAGCTTTCTTT.

The chain joins TRBV23-1 to TRBJ2-5; 7 bases are shared with TRBD2. TRBV23-1 has ORF status, its function being uncertain. This CDR3 comprises 15 residues. J lost 5 bases, V lost 11 bases, and 17 bases had no gene match. CDR3 DNA sequence: TGCGCCCAATCCTGCGGGGCTAGCGGTGAGGAGACCCAGTACTTC. This encodes CAQSCGASGEETQYF.

DNA for the CDR3: TGTGCCAGCAGCTTAAGGGGGGCGCACATTAACAATGAGCAGTTCTTC. As protein: CASSLRGAHINNEQFF. The chain recombines TRBV7-3 with TRBJ2-1; TRBD1 or TRBD2 may be the D gene (6 bases each). From germline, CDR1 is SGHTA and CDR2 FQGTGA. V was cut by 1 base and J by 5 bases, with 15 bases left in between. The CDR3 is made up of 16 amino acids.